The 17 T cell receptor beta chains below were found in one sample sequenced in a study of technical replicates of blood from a few donors. Profiled with immunoSEQ multiplex PCR; TCRdb holds only in-frame clones, not every one. The sample lists some 87,000 clones, 90% to 98% occurring once. The sequenced sample consisted of T cells isolated from PBMCs. These receptors originate from a human donor in good health.

The J gene is TRBJ1-2, the V gene TRBV7-8, with 10 nucleotides matching TRBD1. The junction had 17 bases not matched to a gene; V was cut back by 6 bases and J by 4 bases. Per germline, CDR1 SGHVS and CDR2 FQNEAQ. The CDR3 consists of 18 residues. The CDR3 DNA sequence: TGTGCCAGCAGTCAGGGGACAGGGGAGATCCCGTGGAGCTATGGCTACACCTTC. Its translation is CASSQGTGEIPWSYGYTF. The full variable domain, its missing parts supplied by reference TRBV7-8 and TRBJ1-2, is GAGVSQSPRYKVAKRGQDVALRCDPISGHVSLFWYQQALGQGPEFLTYFQNEAQLDKSGLPSDRFFAERPEGSVSTLKIQRTQQEDSAVYLCASSQGTGEIPWSYGYTFGSGTRLTVV.

This chain joins TRBV5-8 and TRBJ2-3; 8 bases are a match to TRBD2. Germline lookup yields CDR1 SGHTS and CDR2 YDEGEE. The ends lost 3 bases at V and 2 bases at J; junction bases unmatched: 11. CDR3 length: 17 residues. CDR3 residues: CASSSGLSGSNTDTQYF. In nucleotides, the CDR3 is TGTGCCAGCAGCTCAGGACTAAGCGGGAGTAACACAGATACGCAGTATTTT.

The DNA of the CDR3 is TGTGCCAGCAGCCCCGGGACTAGCGGGAGCGACGAGCAGTACTTC. The encoded protein is CASSPGTSGSDEQYF. V is TRBV4-2 and J is TRBJ2-7; 14 nucleotides match TRBD2. This CDR3 comprises 15 residues. Unmatched junction bases numbered 4, after V lost 4 bases and J lost 5 bases. The germline V gene encodes CDR1 LGHNA and CDR2 YNFKEQ.

The chain links TRBV29-1 to TRBJ1-2, with TRBD1 as a possible D gene (5 bases). The germline V and J ends were trimmed by 6 bases and 4 bases, with 24 bases remaining between them. Germline lookup yields CDR1 SQVTM and CDR2 ANQGSEA. The CDR3 runs 16 residues. The CDR3 coding sequence is TGCAGCGTCGTAGAGACTCCAGGGAAGAAATCCTATGGCTACACCTTC. This sequence encodes CSVVETPGKKSYGYTF.

The chain employs TRBV2 and TRBJ2-7, with D possibly matching TRBD1 (6 bases). CDR3 length: 13 amino acids. Germline V gene sequence: CDR1 SNHLY, CDR2 FYNNEI. V was cut by 5 bases and J by 3 bases, with 11 bases left in between. The CDR3 is CASSLRQDYEQYF. In DNA, the CDR3 is TGTGCCAGCAGTCTTAGACAGGACTACGAGCAGTACTTC.

This chain uses TRBV19 with TRBJ1-2, with 8 bases lining up with TRBD1. V lost 6 bases, J lost 4 bases, and 10 bases stayed unmatched. CDR3 length: 15 amino acids. Germline-derived CDR1 and CDR2 are LNHDA and SQIVND (reference sequence). CDR3 bases: TGTGCCAGTAGGGACAGGGCAGGAGCAGTCTATGGCTACACCTTC. This gives the protein CASRDRAGAVYGYTF.

The chain joins TRBV10-3 to TRBJ2-7; TRBD2 matches at 9 bases. Germline V CDR1 and CDR2: ENHRY, SYGVKD. The CDR3 contains 15 residues. The ends lost 0 bases at V and 7 bases at J; junction bases unmatched: 7. This CDR3 is CAISESKLAGYEQYF. CDR3 coding DNA: TGTGCCATCAGTGAGTCCAAACTAGCGGGTTATGAGCAGTACTTC.

The rearrangement uses TRBV7-2 and TRBJ1-1; a possible D gene is TRBD1 (6 bases). Looked up from germline, CDR1 is SGHTA and CDR2 is FQGNSA. V gave up 2 bases and J gave up 4 bases, with 11 bases separating them. The CDR3 has 14 residues. Here the CDR3 reads CASSLKAGATEAFF. Here the CDR3 DNA reads TGTGCCAGCAGCTTAAAGGCAGGGGCCACTGAAGCTTTCTTT.

J is TRBJ2-1 and V is TRBV11-3; 10 bases map to TRBD1. The CDR3 runs to 17 residues. In germline, CDR1 is SGHNT, CDR2 YENEEA. After removal of 5 bases from V and 0 bases from J, the junction contained 7 bases not matched to a gene. CDR3: CASSLDRGDSSYNEQFF. The CDR3 DNA reads TGTGCCAGCAGCCTGGACAGGGGGGATAGCTCCTACAATGAGCAGTTCTTC.

The V gene is TRBV5-1, the J gene TRBJ2-1; D is uncertain. V lost 0 bases, J lost 4 bases, and 11 bases lay in between. Per germline, CDR1 SGHRS and CDR2 YFSETQ. CDR3 length: 15 amino acids. The CDR3 protein is CASSLGIALYNEQFF. The CDR3 DNA is TGCGCCAGCAGCTTGGGTATAGCCCTATACAATGAGCAGTTCTTC.

The chain employs TRBV9 and TRBJ2-1; TRBD2 aligns across 7 bases. CDR3 size: 17 residues. V was clipped by 0 bases and J by 4 bases; unmatched bases: 10. CDR1 SGDLS and CDR2 YYNGEE come from the germline V gene. The DNA of the CDR3 is TGTGCCAGCAGCGTAGCCCTAGCGGACCCTCGTTACAATGAGCAGTTCTTC. Encoded protein: CASSVALADPRYNEQFF. Full variable domain (missing parts from reference TRBV9 and TRBJ2-1): DSGVTQTPKHLITATGQRVTLRCSPRSGDLSVYWYQQSLDQGLQFLIQYYNGEERAKGNILERFSAQQFPDLHSELNLSSLELGDSALYFCASSVALADPRYNEQFFGPGTRLTVL.

This chain connects TRBV27 to TRBJ2-1; 13 bases match TRBD2. With V trimmed by 5 bases and J by 8 bases, 6 bases remained unmatched. The germline CDR1 and CDR2 sequences are MNHEY and SMNVEV (reference sequence). This CDR3 spans 15 amino acids. Written as DNA, the CDR3 is TGTGCCAGCAGTCGTACTAGCGGGAGGGCACATGAGCAGTTCTTC. Amino acids: CASSRTSGRAHEQFF.

This clone was seen once. This chain uses TRBV11-2 with TRBJ2-3, with D perhaps TRBD1 (7 bases). The CDR3 spans 16 residues. Germline V gene lookup returns CDR1 SGHAT and CDR2 FQNNGV. Trimming removed 9 bases at V and 0 bases at J, with 19 bases between. This chain's CDR3 is CASRQGRETSTDTQYF. Written as DNA, the CDR3 is TGTGCCAGTCGACAGGGACGGGAGACTAGCACAGATACGCAGTATTTT.

Concerning this clone itself: A read error may produce the germline difference seen at one junction end. The DNA for the CDR3 is TGTGCTAGCAGCCGATTACAGGGAAAAGAGACCCAGTACTTC. This translates into CASSRLQGKETQYF. The chain uses TRBV7-7 and TRBJ2-5; tentatively, D is TRBD1 (6 bases). Germline values: CDR1 SSHAT, CDR2 FNYEAQ (reference sequence). The CDR3 is 14 residues long.

This chain joins TRBV6-5 and TRBJ1-1, with D unclear. The CDR3 has 14 residues. V lost 3 bases and J 1 base, leaving 9 bases between the germline ends. Germline V gene data show CDR1 as MNHEY and CDR2 as SVGAGI. The CDR3 nucleotides read TGTGCCAGCAGTTATCGGGAGGGGAACACTGAAGCTTTCTTT. It is translated as CASSYREGNTEAFF.

The J gene is TRBJ1-4, the V gene TRBV5-1; D remains ambiguous. CDR1 and CDR2 (germline): SGHRS, YFSETQ. Trimming removed 4 bases at V and 5 bases at J, with 9 bases between. The CDR3 loop spans 13 amino acids. The DNA for the CDR3 is TGCGCCAGCAGCCCTAGCCAAAATGAAAAACTGTTTTTT. Its protein is CASSPSQNEKLFF.

The chain is built from TRBV9 and TRBJ2-5; weak D call: TRBD2 (5 bases). Germline V gives CDR1 SGDLS, CDR2 YYNGEE. CDR3 length: 14 residues. V was clipped by 0 bases and J by 5 bases, with 11 bases between them. CDR3: CASSVESSPETQYF. CDR3 nucleotides: TGTGCCAGCAGCGTAGAGTCTAGCCCGGAGACCCAGTACTTC.